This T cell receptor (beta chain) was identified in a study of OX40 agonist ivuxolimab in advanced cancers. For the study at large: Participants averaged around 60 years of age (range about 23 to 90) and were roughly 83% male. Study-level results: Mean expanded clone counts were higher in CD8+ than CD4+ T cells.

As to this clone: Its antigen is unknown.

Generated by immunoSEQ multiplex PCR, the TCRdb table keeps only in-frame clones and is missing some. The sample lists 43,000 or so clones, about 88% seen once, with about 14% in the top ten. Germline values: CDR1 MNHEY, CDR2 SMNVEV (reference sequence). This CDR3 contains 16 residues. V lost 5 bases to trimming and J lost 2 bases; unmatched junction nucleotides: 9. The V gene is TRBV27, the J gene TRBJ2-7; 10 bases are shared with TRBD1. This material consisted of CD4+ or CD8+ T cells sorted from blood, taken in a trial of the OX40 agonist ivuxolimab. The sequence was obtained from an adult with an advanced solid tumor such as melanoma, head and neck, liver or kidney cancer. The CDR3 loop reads CASSPKRDRGPYEQYF. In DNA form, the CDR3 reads TGTGCCAGCAGTCCGAAACGGGACAGGGGCCCCTACGAGCAGTACTTC.